A selection of T cell receptor beta chains follows, all from one sample in a study of beta chain features in type 1 diabetes. Assay: immunoSEQ multiplex PCR; the TCRdb copy retains only in-frame clones and omits some. The sample carries about 300,000 clones, around 7.8% recorded once. Sequencing used central memory CD4+ T cells from blood. These receptors came from a woman between 18 and 30 years old in good health. Each CDR3 is given with its conserved first and last residue. Fields, in order: V gene, J gene, D gene, clone size, CDR3 protein, CDR3 DNA. D genes are given only for firm matches. Only part of the rows carry a size: once, few, many, or a class if the clone is expanded.

v_gene: TRBV28
j_gene: TRBJ2-3
d_gene: TRBD2
abundance: few
CDR3aa: CASSSGGPAADTQYF
CDR3nt: TGTGCCAGCAGTTCGGGGGGGCCGGCCGCAGATACGCAGTATTTT

v_gene: TRBV5-4
j_gene: TRBJ2-6
d_gene: NA
abundance: few
CDR3aa: CASSRTTQGGRGANVLTF
CDR3nt: TGTGCCAGCAGCCGGACCACCCAGGGTGGCCGTGGGGCCAACGTCCTGACTTTC

v_gene: TRBV14
j_gene: TRBJ1-6
d_gene: TRBD1
abundance: many
CDR3aa: CASSPGTASSPLHF
CDR3nt: TGTGCCAGCAGCCCCGGGACAGCTAGCTCACCCCTCCACTTT

v_gene: TRBV9
j_gene: TRBJ2-5
d_gene: NA
abundance: few
CDR3aa: CASSVDASAGETQYF
CDR3nt: TGTGCCAGCAGCGTAGACGCCAGCGCAGGAGAGACCCAGTACTTC

v_gene: TRBV4-1
j_gene: TRBJ1-1
d_gene: NA
abundance: NA
CDR3aa: CASSHYDGAFF
CDR3nt: TGCGCCAGCAGCCATTACGACGGGGCTTTCTTT

v_gene: TRBV28
j_gene: TRBJ1-4
d_gene: NA
abundance: many
CDR3aa: CASCGLRDEKLFF
CDR3nt: TGTGCCTCGTGCGGACTTCGAGATGAAAAACTGTTTTTT

v_gene: TRBV5-1
j_gene: TRBJ2-3
d_gene: NA
abundance: NA
CDR3aa: CASSPSSTDTQYF
CDR3nt: TGCGCCAGCAGCCCTTCTAGCACAGATACGCAGTATTTT

v_gene: TRBV7-3
j_gene: TRBJ1-2
d_gene: TRBD1
abundance: few
CDR3aa: CASSLTGTGYYGYTF
CDR3nt: TGTGCCAGCAGCTTAACCGGGACAGGATACTATGGCTACACCTTC

v_gene: TRBV6-5
j_gene: TRBJ2-7
d_gene: NA
abundance: NA
CDR3aa: CASSQTLLNHEQYF
CDR3nt: TGTGCCAGCAGCCAGACTCTACTTAACCACGAGCAGTACTTC

v_gene: TRBV7-3
j_gene: TRBJ1-1
d_gene: NA
abundance: NA
CDR3aa: CASSLVRNTEAFF
CDR3nt: TGTGCCAGCAGCTTGGTCCGGAACACTGAAGCTTTCTTT

v_gene: TRBV6-5
j_gene: TRBJ2-2
d_gene: NA
abundance: few
CDR3aa: CASSPTANTGELFF
CDR3nt: TGTGCCAGCAGCCCGACAGCAAACACCGGGGAGCTGTTTTTT

v_gene: TRBV6-5
j_gene: TRBJ2-5
d_gene: NA
abundance: NA
CDR3aa: CASRRGVEETQYF
CDR3nt: TGTGCCAGCAGAAGAGGGGTGGAAGAGACCCAGTACTTC

v_gene: TRBV10-3
j_gene: TRBJ2-5
d_gene: TRBD1
abundance: few
CDR3aa: CAIRATGQETQYF
CDR3nt: TGTGCCATCAGGGCGACAGGGCAAGAGACCCAGTACTTC

v_gene: TRBV19
j_gene: TRBJ1-5
d_gene: NA
abundance: NA
CDR3aa: CASSIQDHQPQHF
CDR3nt: TGTGCCAGTAGTATACAGGACCATCAGCCCCAGCATTTT

v_gene: TRBV19
j_gene: TRBJ2-3
d_gene: TRBD2
abundance: many
CDR3aa: CASTGASGTDTQYF
CDR3nt: TGTGCCAGTACTGGGGCTAGCGGGACTGATACGCAGTATTTT

v_gene: TRBV5-1
j_gene: TRBJ2-5
d_gene: TRBD1
abundance: few
CDR3aa: CASSLARRTGEGETQYF
CDR3nt: TGCGCCAGCAGCTTGGCTCGCCGGACAGGGGAGGGAGAGACCCAGTACTTC

v_gene: TRBV5-4
j_gene: TRBJ1-4
d_gene: NA
abundance: NA
CDR3aa: CASSLDSDNEKLFF
CDR3nt: TGTGCCAGCAGCCTAGACAGCGATAATGAAAAACTGTTTTTT

v_gene: TRBV19
j_gene: TRBJ2-3
d_gene: NA
abundance: NA
CDR3aa: CASSIVGTDTQYF
CDR3nt: TGTGCCAGTAGTATAGTCGGCACAGATACGCAGTATTTT

v_gene: TRBV25-1
j_gene: TRBJ2-4
d_gene: TRBD2
abundance: NA
CDR3aa: CASSEFGAAGGGDIQYF
CDR3nt: TGTGCCAGCAGTGAATTCGGGGCGGCGGGGGGAGGGGACATTCAGTACTTC

v_gene: TRBV4-2
j_gene: TRBJ2-3
d_gene: TRBD1
abundance: NA
CDR3aa: CASSQGQGASDTQYF
CDR3nt: TGTGCCAGCAGCCAAGGACAGGGGGCATCAGATACGCAGTATTTT

v_gene: TRBV30
j_gene: TRBJ1-2
d_gene: NA
abundance: NA
CDR3aa: CASHRDTNYGYTF
CDR3nt: TGTGCCTCCCACCGGGACACCAACTATGGCTACACCTTC

v_gene: TRBV28
j_gene: TRBJ2-4
d_gene: NA
abundance: NA
CDR3aa: CASSVGHKNIQYF
CDR3nt: TGTGCCAGCTCAGTTGGACACAAAAACATTCAGTACTTC

v_gene: TRBV25-1
j_gene: TRBJ2-3
d_gene: NA
abundance: many
CDR3aa: CASSAADTQYF
CDR3nt: TGTGCCAGCAGTGCGGCCGATACGCAGTATTTT

v_gene: TRBV7-9
j_gene: TRBJ1-1
d_gene: NA
abundance: NA
CDR3aa: CASSSREENTEAFF
CDR3nt: TGTGCCAGCAGCTCAAGGGAGGAGAACACTGAAGCTTTCTTT

v_gene: TRBV6-5
j_gene: TRBJ1-1
d_gene: NA
abundance: NA
CDR3aa: CASSSEYRAATEAFF
CDR3nt: TGTGCCAGCAGTTCCGAGTACAGGGCCGCCACTGAAGCTTTCTTT

v_gene: TRBV28
j_gene: TRBJ1-5
d_gene: NA
abundance: few
CDR3aa: CASRNTRGSNQPQHF
CDR3nt: TGTGCCAGCAGAAATACCCGGGGGAGCAATCAGCCCCAGCATTTT

v_gene: TRBV28
j_gene: TRBJ2-4
d_gene: NA
abundance: NA
CDR3aa: CASSPPQGMGNIQYF
CDR3nt: TGTGCCAGCAGCCCCCCACAGGGTATGGGGAACATTCAGTACTTC

v_gene: TRBV19
j_gene: TRBJ2-3
d_gene: NA
abundance: NA
CDR3aa: CASKVSGTDTQYF
CDR3nt: TGTGCCAGTAAGGTTAGCGGCACAGATACGCAGTATTTT

v_gene: TRBV15
j_gene: TRBJ2-3
d_gene: NA
abundance: NA
CDR3aa: CATSREFDPGLTDTQYF
CDR3nt: TGTGCCACCAGCAGAGAGTTTGACCCCGGCCTCACAGATACGCAGTATTTT

v_gene: TRBV4-3
j_gene: TRBJ2-2
d_gene: TRBD2
abundance: few
CDR3aa: CASRREEAAIDTGELFF
CDR3nt: TGCGCCAGCAGGCGGGAGGAGGCGGCGATAGACACCGGGGAGCTGTTTTTT

v_gene: TRBV20-1
j_gene: TRBJ2-4
d_gene: NA
abundance: few
CDR3aa: CSASPQNIQYF
CDR3nt: TGCAGTGCTAGCCCCCAAAACATTCAGTACTTC

v_gene: TRBV27
j_gene: TRBJ1-1
d_gene: NA
abundance: few
CDR3aa: CASSFVGENTEAFF
CDR3nt: TGTGCCAGCAGTTTCGTGGGGGAGAACACTGAAGCTTTCTTT

v_gene: TRBV27
j_gene: TRBJ1-6
d_gene: NA
abundance: NA
CDR3aa: CASSLWSQNSPLHF
CDR3nt: TGTGCCAGCAGTTTATGGTCCCAGAATTCACCCCTCCACTTT

v_gene: TRBV2
j_gene: TRBJ2-5
d_gene: TRBD1
abundance: NA
CDR3aa: CASSEQQGAETQYF
CDR3nt: TGTGCCAGCAGTGAACAACAGGGGGCAGAGACCCAGTACTTC

v_gene: TRBV30
j_gene: TRBJ2-3
d_gene: NA
abundance: few
CDR3aa: CAWSRTDSTDTQYF
CDR3nt: TGTGCCTGGAGTAGGACAGATAGCACAGATACGCAGTATTTT

v_gene: TRBV27
j_gene: TRBJ1-6
d_gene: TRBD1
abundance: NA
CDR3aa: CASSWGQLNSPLHF
CDR3nt: TGTGCCAGCAGTTGGGGACAGCTTAATTCACCCCTCCACTTT

v_gene: TRBV5-1
j_gene: TRBJ2-1
d_gene: NA
abundance: few
CDR3aa: CASSLARGRSYNEQFF
CDR3nt: TGCGCCAGCAGCTTGGCGCGCGGGCGCTCCTACAATGAGCAGTTCTTC

v_gene: TRBV5-4
j_gene: TRBJ2-1
d_gene: NA
abundance: NA
CDR3aa: CASSLPSLAQFF
CDR3nt: TGTGCCAGCAGCTTGCCCAGCCTGGCGCAGTTCTTC

v_gene: TRBV6-5
j_gene: TRBJ2-6
d_gene: NA
abundance: few
CDR3aa: CASRDRSSGANVLTF
CDR3nt: TGTGCCAGCAGGGACCGTAGCTCTGGGGCCAACGTCCTGACTTTC

v_gene: TRBV7-8
j_gene: TRBJ2-4
d_gene: NA
abundance: NA
CDR3aa: CASSLLAKNIQYF
CDR3nt: TGTGCCAGCAGCCTTCTAGCCAAAAACATTCAGTACTTC

v_gene: TRBV7-3
j_gene: TRBJ2-1
d_gene: NA
abundance: NA
CDR3aa: CASSLQGSGVYNEQFF
CDR3nt: TGTGCCAGCAGCTTACAGGGTAGTGGGGTTTACAATGAGCAGTTCTTC

v_gene: TRBV18
j_gene: TRBJ1-4
d_gene: NA
abundance: few
CDR3aa: CASGNREEKLFF
CDR3nt: TGTGCCAGCGGGAACAGGGAGGAAAAACTGTTTTTT

v_gene: TRBV5-1
j_gene: TRBJ1-1
d_gene: TRBD1
abundance: NA
CDR3aa: CASSPWTGSEAEAFF
CDR3nt: TGCGCCAGCAGCCCCTGGACAGGGAGTGAGGCTGAAGCTTTCTTT

v_gene: TRBV5-1
j_gene: TRBJ1-5
d_gene: NA
abundance: NA
CDR3aa: CASAGAPDQPQHF
CDR3nt: TGCGCCAGCGCCGGGGCTCCGGATCAGCCCCAGCATTTT

v_gene: TRBV7-6
j_gene: TRBJ2-2
d_gene: NA
abundance: NA
CDR3aa: CASSPRTVETGELFF
CDR3nt: TGTGCCAGCAGCCCCCGGACAGTTGAAACCGGGGAGCTGTTTTTT

v_gene: TRBV11-3
j_gene: TRBJ2-7
d_gene: NA
abundance: NA
CDR3aa: CASSNQGGPYEQYF
CDR3nt: TGTGCCAGCAGCAATCAGGGGGGACCCTACGAGCAGTACTTC

v_gene: TRBV7-8
j_gene: TRBJ1-1
d_gene: NA
abundance: NA
CDR3aa: CASSLTGGMAEAFF
CDR3nt: TGTGCCAGCAGCCTGACAGGTGGAATGGCTGAAGCTTTCTTT

v_gene: TRBV7-9
j_gene: TRBJ2-5
d_gene: NA
abundance: few
CDR3aa: CASSLGAETQYF
CDR3nt: TGTGCCAGCAGCTTAGGGGCGGAGACCCAGTACTTC

v_gene: TRBV6-1
j_gene: TRBJ2-3
d_gene: NA
abundance: many
CDR3aa: CASSERGLYTDTQYF
CDR3nt: TGTGCCAGCAGTGAAAGGGGACTCTACACAGATACGCAGTATTTT

v_gene: TRBV2
j_gene: TRBJ2-3
d_gene: NA
abundance: NA
CDR3aa: CASSEGPPSTDTQYF
CDR3nt: TGTGCCAGCAGTGAGGGCCCACCTAGCACAGATACGCAGTATTTT

v_gene: TRBV25-1
j_gene: TRBJ2-1
d_gene: NA
abundance: NA
CDR3aa: CASTAGVYEQFF
CDR3nt: TGTGCCAGCACCGCAGGGGTATATGAGCAGTTCTTC

v_gene: TRBV9
j_gene: TRBJ2-7
d_gene: TRBD2
abundance: NA
CDR3aa: CASSPIAGGPTPEQYF
CDR3nt: TGTGCCAGCAGCCCGATAGCGGGAGGGCCTACACCCGAGCAGTACTTC

v_gene: TRBV7-2
j_gene: TRBJ2-1
d_gene: NA
abundance: few
CDR3aa: CASSFGQNNEQFF
CDR3nt: TGTGCCAGCAGCTTCGGACAGAACAATGAGCAGTTCTTC

v_gene: TRBV30
j_gene: TRBJ1-1
d_gene: NA
abundance: few
CDR3aa: CAWSVWGGHGEAFF
CDR3nt: TGTGCCTGGAGCGTTTGGGGGGGACATGGTGAAGCTTTCTTT

v_gene: TRBV5-1
j_gene: TRBJ2-5
d_gene: NA
abundance: few
CDR3aa: CASSLGPGGPETQYF
CDR3nt: TGCGCCAGCAGCTTGGGCCCCGGAGGGCCAGAGACCCAGTACTTC

v_gene: TRBV30
j_gene: TRBJ2-5
d_gene: NA
abundance: NA
CDR3aa: CAWGAVETQYF
CDR3nt: TGTGCCTGGGGGGCTGTGGAGACCCAGTACTTC